This T cell receptor beta chain was recovered during a study of breast tumors, draining lymph nodes, adjacent tissues. Findings and caveats of the study: Data only fit, rather than demonstrated, lymph node origin of most tumor T cells. Luminal-like breast cancer showed significantly greater tumor-nontumor repertoire similarity than basal-like breast cancer did. Data fit most tumor T cells coming from lymph node, expanding in tumor. Tumor repertoires ranked between lymph nodes and nontumor tissue in diversity, with V and J gene preferences.

V lost 5 bases to trimming and J lost 4 bases; unmatched junction nucleotides: 7. In germline, CDR1 is SGHVS, CDR2 FQNEAQ. The CDR3 contains 14 residues. Via MiXCR, TCRdb re-called the multiplex PCR reads, giving one row per CDR3 protein. The data hold some 120,000 distinct CDR3 sequences, with 15% to 20% observed a single time. This clonotype was counted ten times or more. Antigen: not known. The lymph nodes were axillary draining lymph nodes from breast cancer patients. The gene calls are TRBV7-8 and TRBJ2-7; 8 bases are a match to TRBD2. Material for sequencing was axillary lymph node tissue. The TCR originated in a female donor with breast cancer. Some clones in this sample may be carry-over from other donors' samples. CDR3 sequence: CASSSTSGVYEQYF. The CDR3 nucleotides are TGTGCCAGCAGCAGTACTAGCGGAGTTTACGAGCAGTACTTC.